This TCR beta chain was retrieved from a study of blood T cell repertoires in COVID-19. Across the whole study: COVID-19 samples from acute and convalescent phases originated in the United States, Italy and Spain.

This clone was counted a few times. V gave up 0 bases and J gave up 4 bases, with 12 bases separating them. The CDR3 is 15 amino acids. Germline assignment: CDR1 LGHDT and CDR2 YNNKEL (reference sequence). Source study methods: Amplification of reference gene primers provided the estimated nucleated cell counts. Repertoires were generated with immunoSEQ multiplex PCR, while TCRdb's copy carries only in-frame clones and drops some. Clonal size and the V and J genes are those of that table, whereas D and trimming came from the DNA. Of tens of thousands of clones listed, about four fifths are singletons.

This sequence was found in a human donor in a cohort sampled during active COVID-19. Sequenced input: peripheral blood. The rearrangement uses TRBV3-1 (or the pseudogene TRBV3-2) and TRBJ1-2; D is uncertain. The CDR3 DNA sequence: TGTGCCAGCAGCCAAGATCTGGTCAGTTTCTATGGCTACACCTTC. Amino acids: CASSQDLVSFYGYTF.